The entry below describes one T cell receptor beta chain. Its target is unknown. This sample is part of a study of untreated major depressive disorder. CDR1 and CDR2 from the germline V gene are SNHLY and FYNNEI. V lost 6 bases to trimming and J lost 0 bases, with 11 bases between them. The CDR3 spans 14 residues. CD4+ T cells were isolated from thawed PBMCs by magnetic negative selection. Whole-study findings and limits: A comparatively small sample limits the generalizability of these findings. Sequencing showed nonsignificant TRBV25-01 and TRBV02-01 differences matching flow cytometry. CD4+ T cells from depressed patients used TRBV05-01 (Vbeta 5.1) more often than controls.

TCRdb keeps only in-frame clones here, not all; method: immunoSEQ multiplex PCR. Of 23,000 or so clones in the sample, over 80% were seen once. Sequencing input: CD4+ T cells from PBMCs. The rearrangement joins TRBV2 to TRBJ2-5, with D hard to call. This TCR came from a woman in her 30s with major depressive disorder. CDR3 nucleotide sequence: TGTGCCAGCAGCCTCGACGGTTACCAAGAGACCCAGTACTTC. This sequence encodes CASSLDGYQETQYF.